The sequence of this T cell receptor (beta chain) was determined in a study of cytomegalovirus exposure and HLA in healthy donors. 13 Jbeta primers and 60 Vbeta primers were used for the PCR. Only in-frame clones appear in the TCRdb table, and some are missing; sequencing was by immunoSEQ multiplex PCR. The sample includes 75,000 to 100,000 clones, 55% to 75% of them seen just once. Note on this clone: Its antigen is undetermined.

Trimming left V 0 bases short and J 6 bases short, with 13 bases between. The germline CDR1 and CDR2 sequences are SGHRS and YFSETQ. The CDR3 is made up of 14 amino acids. Study conclusions and caveats: Reportedly, a later analysis found an Asian-associated ancestry cluster had fewer N-insertions than the approximately 600-donor mean.

What was sequenced was PBMCs. The source is a man in his sixties in good health and CMV-seronegative. The chain combines TRBV5-1 with TRBJ2-7; a possible D gene is TRBD1 (5 bases). The CDR3 loop is CASSLAGSFREQYF. CDR3 nucleotide sequence: TGCGCCAGCAGCTTGGCAGGGTCCTTCCGCGAGCAGTACTTC.